Sequencing of this T cell receptor (beta chain) was carried out in a study of PD-L1 blockade in urothelial cancer. General observations from the study: Clonality of blood TCR below the median before treatment predicted better survival.

The germline V and J ends were trimmed by 5 bases and 7 bases, with 12 bases remaining between them. Germline CDR1 reads MNHEY; CDR2 reads SVGAGI. The CDR3 spans 14 residues. Profiling relied on immunoSEQ multiplex PCR, and the TCRdb table lists in-frame clones only, not all of them. The profile shows 50,000 or so clones, about 86% of them singletons. As for time point: peripheral blood 6 weeks after treatment start. Patients suffered from locally advanced or metastatic urothelial carcinoma. This clone was observed a few times. As yet, its antigen is unknown. This sequence joins TRBV6-5 and TRBJ1-6; possible D gene TRBD1, 6 bases. Source: PBMCs, taken around atezolizumab (anti-PD-L1) treatment. This sequence originates from a man between 60 and 70 years old with urothelial cancer. The CDR3 DNA reads as TGTGCCAGCAGTCCTGACAGGCTCAATTCACCCCTCCACTTT. Translated, it gives CASSPDRLNSPLHF.